These T cell receptor beta chains were read from a single sample in a study of brain T cells in children with intractable seizures. Clones were read by immunoSEQ multiplex PCR, and TCRdb kept only the in-frame ones, dropping some. The sample lists roughly 69,000 clones; around 95% were seen once. The sequencing used peripheral blood, collected at surgery. These receptors originate from a boy less than two years old with focal cortical dysplasia and intractable seizures. The CDR3 runs from the conserved cysteine through the conserved F or W. Each record gives: clone size, D gene, V gene, J gene, CDR3 DNA, CDR3 protein. The D gene is left open where the match is weak. Clone size, where shown, is once, few, many, or a class for clones that have expanded.

clone size: .; D gene: .; V gene: TRBV24-1; J gene: TRBJ2-1; CDR3 DNA: TGTGCCACCACTCGGTACGTGGACGATGAGCAGTTCTTC; CDR3 protein: CATTRYVDDEQFF
clone size: .; D gene: .; V gene: TRBV18; J gene: TRBJ2-7; CDR3 DNA: TGTGCCAGCTCACCACCGTCAAACTACGAGCAGTACTTC; CDR3 protein: CASSPPSNYEQYF
clone size: .; D gene: TRBD2; V gene: TRBV7-2; J gene: TRBJ2-5; CDR3 DNA: TGTGCCAGCAGATATAGCGGGGGGAGTGAGACCCAGTACTTC; CDR3 protein: CASRYSGGSETQYF
clone size: .; D gene: .; V gene: TRBV12-3/TRBV12-4; J gene: TRBJ2-2; CDR3 DNA: TGTGCCAGCAGTTTAGCGCTACACCGGGAGCTGTTTTTT; CDR3 protein: CASSLALHRELFF
clone size: .; D gene: TRBD1; V gene: TRBV7-9; J gene: TRBJ2-3; CDR3 DNA: TGTGCCAGCAGGGACAGGGGGTCAGATACGCAGTATTTT; CDR3 protein: CASRDRGSDTQYF
clone size: .; D gene: .; V gene: TRBV5-1; J gene: TRBJ2-1; CDR3 DNA: TGCGCCAGCAGCTTGTACCGGGCCAATGAGCAGTTCTTC; CDR3 protein: CASSLYRANEQFF
clone size: .; D gene: .; V gene: TRBV21-1; J gene: TRBJ2-1; CDR3 DNA: TGTGCCAGCAGCAACCCCTTACAGGGGTTGGAGTACAATGAGCAGTTCTTC; CDR3 protein: CASSNPLQGLEYNEQFF
clone size: .; D gene: .; V gene: TRBV20-1; J gene: TRBJ2-1; CDR3 DNA: TGCAGTGCTAGTCGCGGGAACTCCTACAATGAGCAGTTCTTC; CDR3 protein: CSASRGNSYNEQFF
clone size: .; D gene: .; V gene: TRBV11-1; J gene: TRBJ1-2; CDR3 DNA: TGTGCCAGCAGCGCCGCAGGGACGGTCGCTGCTGGCTACACCTTC; CDR3 protein: CASSAAGTVAAGYTF
clone size: .; D gene: .; V gene: TRBV20-1; J gene: TRBJ1-4; CDR3 DNA: TGCAGTGCTAGTGAAGGGCAGATATATAGGGAAAAACTGTTTTTT; CDR3 protein: CSASEGQIYREKLFF
clone size: .; D gene: TRBD1; V gene: TRBV10-3; J gene: TRBJ2-3; CDR3 DNA: TGTGCCATCTCTCCCTACCGGGACAGGGGCACAGATACGCAGTATTTT; CDR3 protein: CAISPYRDRGTDTQYF
clone size: .; D gene: .; V gene: TRBV6-4; J gene: TRBJ2-3; CDR3 DNA: TGTGCCAGCAGTGACTCAAATCGTGGTACGCAGTATTTT; CDR3 protein: CASSDSNRGTQYF
clone size: .; D gene: .; V gene: TRBV12-3/TRBV12-4; J gene: TRBJ2-5; CDR3 DNA: TGTGCCAGCATGCGTGCCTGGGAGACCCAGTACTTC; CDR3 protein: CASMRAWETQYF
clone size: once; D gene: TRBD1; V gene: TRBV19; J gene: TRBJ2-1; CDR3 DNA: TGTGCCAGTAGTAAAAATACGGGACAGGGAGGTTGTGAGCAGTTCTTC; CDR3 protein: CASSKNTGQGGCEQFF
clone size: .; D gene: .; V gene: TRBV11-2; J gene: TRBJ2-7; CDR3 DNA: TGTGCCAGCAGTACAGATAGGACGGCGCCTTCCTACGAGCAGTACTTC; CDR3 protein: CASSTDRTAPSYEQYF
clone size: .; D gene: .; V gene: TRBV6-1; J gene: TRBJ1-2; CDR3 DNA: TGTGCCAGCAGTGAAGGCGGATCTGGGAACGGCTACACCTTC; CDR3 protein: CASSEGGSGNGYTF
clone size: .; D gene: .; V gene: TRBV27; J gene: TRBJ1-1; CDR3 DNA: TGTGCCAGCAGTCCCCGCCAGGTACAGATCACTGAAGCTTTCTTT; CDR3 protein: CASSPRQVQITEAFF
clone size: .; D gene: .; V gene: TRBV12-2; J gene: TRBJ1-6; CDR3 DNA: TGTGCAAGTCGCTTAGTTTACAGGGATAATTCACCCCTCCACTTT; CDR3 protein: CASRLVYRDNSPLHF
clone size: few; D gene: TRBD1; V gene: TRBV19; J gene: TRBJ1-5; CDR3 DNA: TGTGCCAGTAGTGACAGGGGCAATCAGCCCCAGCATTTT; CDR3 protein: CASSDRGNQPQHF
clone size: .; D gene: .; V gene: TRBV11-1; J gene: TRBJ2-4; CDR3 DNA: TGTGCCAGCAGTTCGCGGACACGGCTAGCCAAAAACATTCAGTACTTC; CDR3 protein: CASSSRTRLAKNIQYF
clone size: few; D gene: .; V gene: TRBV19; J gene: TRBJ2-1; CDR3 DNA: TGTGCCAGTAGTATTAAGGGGATTTCCTACAATGAGCAGTTCTTC; CDR3 protein: CASSIKGISYNEQFF
clone size: once; D gene: .; V gene: TRBV19; J gene: TRBJ1-3; CDR3 DNA: TGTGCCAGTAGTATCTTCAAGGGCAGCAAGGGAAACACCATATATTTT; CDR3 protein: CASSIFKGSKGNTIYF
clone size: .; D gene: TRBD1; V gene: TRBV5-1; J gene: TRBJ2-7; CDR3 DNA: TGCGCCAGCAGCCCGCGGACAGGGGGGTCCTACGAGCAGTACTTC; CDR3 protein: CASSPRTGGSYEQYF
clone size: .; D gene: .; V gene: TRBV13; J gene: TRBJ2-5; CDR3 DNA: TGTGCCAGCAGCTTAGTTGGGTTAGGGGAAGAGATCCAAGAGACCCAGTACTTC; CDR3 protein: CASSLVGLGEEIQETQYF
clone size: .; D gene: .; V gene: TRBV19; J gene: TRBJ1-6; CDR3 DNA: TGTGCCAGTAGTCCGGCCCTGGAAAATTCACCCCTCCACTTT; CDR3 protein: CASSPALENSPLHF
clone size: .; D gene: .; V gene: TRBV18; J gene: TRBJ2-3; CDR3 DNA: TGTGCCAGCTCACCGCGGCCCCAAGATCACACAGATACGCAGTATTTT; CDR3 protein: CASSPRPQDHTDTQYF
clone size: .; D gene: TRBD2; V gene: TRBV28; J gene: TRBJ2-3; CDR3 DNA: TGTGCCAGCAGTTTAGCGGGAGGGCCAGGGGATACGCAGTATTTT; CDR3 protein: CASSLAGGPGDTQYF
clone size: few; D gene: .; V gene: TRBV28; J gene: TRBJ2-7; CDR3 DNA: TGTGCCATAAATAGCCGGGACATCGGCTCCTACGAGCAGTACTTC; CDR3 protein: CAINSRDIGSYEQYF
clone size: .; D gene: TRBD1; V gene: TRBV30; J gene: TRBJ1-2; CDR3 DNA: TGTGCCTGGAGTGTAAAGGAGGGACAGGGGGCGGAAGGCTACACCTTC; CDR3 protein: CAWSVKEGQGAEGYTF
clone size: once; D gene: .; V gene: TRBV4-1; J gene: TRBJ1-3; CDR3 DNA: TGCGCCAGCAGCCAAGACAGTGGGGGCTCTGGAAACACCATATATTTT; CDR3 protein: CASSQDSGGSGNTIYF
clone size: .; D gene: .; V gene: TRBV18; J gene: TRBJ1-1; CDR3 DNA: TGTGCCAGCTCACCAGGGCGCGTGAACACTGAAGCTTTCTTT; CDR3 protein: CASSPGRVNTEAFF
clone size: .; D gene: .; V gene: TRBV7-9; J gene: TRBJ1-1; CDR3 DNA: TGTGCCAGTCTTTACATGAACACTGAAGCTTTCTTT; CDR3 protein: CASLYMNTEAFF
clone size: .; D gene: .; V gene: TRBV11-2; J gene: TRBJ1-3; CDR3 DNA: TGTGCCAGCAGATCTACCCCAGGACGGCGGGATTCGGGAAACACCATATATTTT; CDR3 protein: CASRSTPGRRDSGNTIYF
clone size: once; D gene: .; V gene: TRBV28; J gene: TRBJ1-4; CDR3 DNA: TGTGCCAGCAGTTTGCGGGGTATTCGGGTCGAAAAACTGTTTTTT; CDR3 protein: CASSLRGIRVEKLFF
clone size: once; D gene: .; V gene: TRBV7-9; J gene: TRBJ2-3; CDR3 DNA: TGTGCCAGCAGCTTAGGGGCGGAAAGCACAGATACGCAGTATTTT; CDR3 protein: CASSLGAESTDTQYF
clone size: .; D gene: .; V gene: TRBV6-1; J gene: TRBJ2-7; CDR3 DNA: TGTGCCAGCAGTGAAGTGGGGAAAACCTACGAGCAGTACTTC; CDR3 protein: CASSEVGKTYEQYF
clone size: .; D gene: .; V gene: TRBV6-1; J gene: TRBJ2-3; CDR3 DNA: TGTGCCAGCAGTGAGAGGGAAGCCGGCCCTCGCACAGATACGCAGTATTTT; CDR3 protein: CASSEREAGPRTDTQYF
clone size: .; D gene: TRBD2; V gene: TRBV18; J gene: TRBJ2-7; CDR3 DNA: TGTGCCAGCTCACCACCGTCGGCGGTTTCTAGCGGGGGCCACGAGCAGTACTTC; CDR3 protein: CASSPPSAVSSGGHEQYF
clone size: .; D gene: .; V gene: TRBV9; J gene: TRBJ2-2; CDR3 DNA: TGTGCCAGCAGCACCTTCGGGGAGCTGTTTTTT; CDR3 protein: CASSTFGELFF
clone size: .; D gene: TRBD2; V gene: TRBV2; J gene: TRBJ2-5; CDR3 DNA: TGTGCCAGCAGACTAGCGGGAGAGACCCAGTACTTC; CDR3 protein: CASRLAGETQYF
clone size: once; D gene: .; V gene: TRBV19; J gene: TRBJ2-4; CDR3 DNA: TGTGCCAGTAGCCGGGCCCAACTAGCCAAAAACATTCAGTACTTC; CDR3 protein: CASSRAQLAKNIQYF
clone size: once; D gene: .; V gene: TRBV6-1; J gene: TRBJ2-3; CDR3 DNA: TGTGCCAGCAGTGAAGCGGCAGGGGTGGGCACAGATACGCAGTATTTT; CDR3 protein: CASSEAAGVGTDTQYF
clone size: .; D gene: TRBD2; V gene: TRBV11-2; J gene: TRBJ2-7; CDR3 DNA: TGTGCCAGCAGCGCGTCCGGGACTAGCGCTTCCTACGAGCAGTACTTC; CDR3 protein: CASSASGTSASYEQYF